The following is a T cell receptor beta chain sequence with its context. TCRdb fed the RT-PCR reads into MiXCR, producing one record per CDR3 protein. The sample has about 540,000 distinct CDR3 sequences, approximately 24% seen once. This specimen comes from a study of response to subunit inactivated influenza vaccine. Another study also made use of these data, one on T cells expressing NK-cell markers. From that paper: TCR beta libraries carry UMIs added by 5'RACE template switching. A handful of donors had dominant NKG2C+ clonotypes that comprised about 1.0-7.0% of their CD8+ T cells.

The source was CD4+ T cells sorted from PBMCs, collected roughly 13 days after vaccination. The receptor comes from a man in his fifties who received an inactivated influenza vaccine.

Here the CDR3 reads CASSRRQAGANVLTF. The CDR3 DNA follows: TGTGCCAGCAGTCGCCGACAGGCTGGGGCCAACGTCCTGACTTTC. The chain is built from TRBV28 and TRBJ2-6; D perhaps matches TRBD1 (6 bases). Germline CDR1 and CDR2: MDHEN and SYDVKM. The CDR3 covers 15 residues. The V gene lost 5 bases and the J gene lost 2 bases, with 10 bases spanning the gap. The full variable domain, completed using reference TRBV28 and TRBJ2-6, is DVKVTQSSRYLVKRTGEKVFLECVQDMDHENMFWYRQDPGLGLRLIYFSYDVKMKEKGDIPEGYSVSREKKERFSLILESASTNQTSMYLCASSRRQAGANVLTFGAGSRLTVL.